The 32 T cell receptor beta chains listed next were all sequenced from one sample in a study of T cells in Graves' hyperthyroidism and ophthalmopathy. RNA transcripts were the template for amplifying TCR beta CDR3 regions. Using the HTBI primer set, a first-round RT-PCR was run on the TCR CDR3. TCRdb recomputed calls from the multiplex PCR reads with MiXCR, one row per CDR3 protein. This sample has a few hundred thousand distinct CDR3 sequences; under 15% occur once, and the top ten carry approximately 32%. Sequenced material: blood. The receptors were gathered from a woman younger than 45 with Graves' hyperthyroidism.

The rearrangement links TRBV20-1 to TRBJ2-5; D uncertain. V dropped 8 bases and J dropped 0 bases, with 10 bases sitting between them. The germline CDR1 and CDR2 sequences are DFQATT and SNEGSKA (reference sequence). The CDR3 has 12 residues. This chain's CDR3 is CSSLENQETQYF. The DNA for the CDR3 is TGCAGTAGCCTTGAAAACCAAGAGACCCAGTACTTC.

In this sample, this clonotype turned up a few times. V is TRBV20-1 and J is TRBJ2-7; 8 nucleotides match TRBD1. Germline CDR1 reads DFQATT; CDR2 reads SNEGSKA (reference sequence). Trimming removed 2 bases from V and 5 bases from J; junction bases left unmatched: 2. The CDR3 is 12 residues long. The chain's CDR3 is CSARKDRDEQYF. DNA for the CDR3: TGCAGTGCTAGAAAGGACAGGGACGAGCAGTACTTC.

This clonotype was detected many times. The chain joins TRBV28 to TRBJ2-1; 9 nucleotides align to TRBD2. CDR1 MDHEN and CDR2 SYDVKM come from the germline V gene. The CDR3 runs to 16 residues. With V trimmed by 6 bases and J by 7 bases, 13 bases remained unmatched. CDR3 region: CASSTPPGLARNEQFF. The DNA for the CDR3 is TGTGCCAGCAGCACCCCCCCGGGACTAGCTAGGAATGAGCAGTTCTTC.

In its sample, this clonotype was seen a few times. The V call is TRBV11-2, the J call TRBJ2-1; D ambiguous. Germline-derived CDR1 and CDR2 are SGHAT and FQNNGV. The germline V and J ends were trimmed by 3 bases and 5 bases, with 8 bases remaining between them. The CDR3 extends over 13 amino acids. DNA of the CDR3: TGTGCCAGCAGCTTGGACGGAGACAATGAGCAGTTCTTC. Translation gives CASSLDGDNEQFF.

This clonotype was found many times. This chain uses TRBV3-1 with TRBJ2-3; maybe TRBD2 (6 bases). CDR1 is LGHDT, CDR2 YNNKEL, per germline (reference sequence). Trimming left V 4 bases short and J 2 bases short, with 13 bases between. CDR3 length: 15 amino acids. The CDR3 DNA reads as TGTGCCAGCAGCCCCCACTCGGGAGACACAGATACGCAGTATTTT. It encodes CASSPHSGDTDTQYF.

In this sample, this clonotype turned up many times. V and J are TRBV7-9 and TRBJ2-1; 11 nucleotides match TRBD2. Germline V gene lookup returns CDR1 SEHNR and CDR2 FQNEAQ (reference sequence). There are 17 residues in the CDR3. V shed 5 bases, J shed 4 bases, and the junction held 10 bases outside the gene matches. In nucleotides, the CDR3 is TGTGCCAGCAGCAATAGCGGGAGGGCCGAGGGGTACAATGAGCAGTTCTTC. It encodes CASSNSGRAEGYNEQFF.

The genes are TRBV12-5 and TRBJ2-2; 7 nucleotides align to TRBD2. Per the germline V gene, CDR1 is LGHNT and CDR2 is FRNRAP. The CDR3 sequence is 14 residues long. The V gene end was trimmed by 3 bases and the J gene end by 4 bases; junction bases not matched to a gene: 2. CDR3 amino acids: CASGFGGSTGELFF. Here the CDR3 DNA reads TGTGCTAGTGGTTTTGGCGGGAGCACCGGGGAGCTGTTTTTT.

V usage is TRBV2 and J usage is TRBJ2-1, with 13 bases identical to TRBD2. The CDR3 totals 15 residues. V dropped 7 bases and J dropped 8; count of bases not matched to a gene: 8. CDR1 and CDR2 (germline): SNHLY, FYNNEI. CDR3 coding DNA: TGTGCCAGCACAGGACTAGCGGGAGAACAGCATGAGCAGTTCTTC. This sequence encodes CASTGLAGEQHEQFF.

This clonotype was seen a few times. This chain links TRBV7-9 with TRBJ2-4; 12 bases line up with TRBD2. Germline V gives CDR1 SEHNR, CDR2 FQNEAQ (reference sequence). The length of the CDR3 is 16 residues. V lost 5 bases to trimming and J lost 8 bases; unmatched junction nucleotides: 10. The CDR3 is CASSPTSGSSVHIQYF. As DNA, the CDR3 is TGTGCCAGCAGCCCGACTAGCGGGAGTTCAGTCCACATTCAGTACTTC.

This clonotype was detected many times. CDR3: CASTRPGLGYNEQFF. In DNA, the CDR3 is TGTGCCAGCACCCGTCCGGGACTAGGATACAATGAGCAGTTCTTC. The V call is TRBV28, the J call TRBJ2-1, with 8 nucleotides matching TRBD2. CDR3 length: 15 amino acids. Germline lookup yields CDR1 MDHEN and CDR2 SYDVKM. V was clipped by 7 bases and J by 4 bases; unmatched bases: 9.

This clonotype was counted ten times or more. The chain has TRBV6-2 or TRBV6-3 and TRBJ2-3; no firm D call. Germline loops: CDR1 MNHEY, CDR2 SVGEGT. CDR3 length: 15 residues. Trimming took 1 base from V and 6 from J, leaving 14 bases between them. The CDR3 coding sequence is TGTGCCAGCAGTTACTTCCCGCGGTTGCAGGATACGCAGTATTTT. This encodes CASSYFPRLQDTQYF.

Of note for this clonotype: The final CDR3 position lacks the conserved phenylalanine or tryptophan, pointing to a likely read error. CDR3 loop: CASGTSLASTDTQYS. In DNA, the CDR3 is TGTGCTAGTGGTACCTCCCTGGCCAGCACAGATACGCAGTATTCT. The chain carries TRBV12-5 and TRBJ2-3; D remains unclear. The germline V and J ends were trimmed by 5 bases and 0 bases, with 12 bases remaining between them. Germline CDR1 is LGHNT and CDR2 is FRNRAP. This CDR3 comprises 15 residues.

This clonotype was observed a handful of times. CDR3 sequence reads: CSAAGPLSGNTIYF. The CDR3 coding sequence is TGCAGTGCCGCAGGACCCCTCTCTGGAAACACCATATATTTT. The V and J genes are TRBV20-1 and TRBJ1-3; D unclear. CDR1 is DFQATT, CDR2 SNEGSKA, per germline (reference sequence). V lost 6 bases to trimming and J lost 0 bases, with 12 bases between them. The CDR3 covers 14 residues.

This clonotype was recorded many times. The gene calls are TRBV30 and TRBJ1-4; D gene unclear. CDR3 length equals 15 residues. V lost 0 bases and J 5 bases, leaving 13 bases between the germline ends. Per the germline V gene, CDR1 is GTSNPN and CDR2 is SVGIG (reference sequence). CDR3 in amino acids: CAWSVTASRNEKLFF. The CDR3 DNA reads TGTGCCTGGAGTGTGACGGCCAGTAGGAATGAAAAACTGTTTTTT. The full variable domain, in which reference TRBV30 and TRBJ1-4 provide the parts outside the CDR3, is SQTIHQWPATLVQPVGSPLSLECTVEGTSNPNLYWYRQAAGRGLQLLFYSVGIGQISSEVPQNLSASRPQDRQFILSSKKLLLSDSGFYLCAWSVTASRNEKLFFGSGTQLSVL.

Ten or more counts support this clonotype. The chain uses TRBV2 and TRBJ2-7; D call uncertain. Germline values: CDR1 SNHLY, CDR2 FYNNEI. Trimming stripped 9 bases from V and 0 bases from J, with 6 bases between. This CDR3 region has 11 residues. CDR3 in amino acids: CARGSSYEQYF. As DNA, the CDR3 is TGTGCCAGAGGATCCTCCTACGAGCAGTACTTC.

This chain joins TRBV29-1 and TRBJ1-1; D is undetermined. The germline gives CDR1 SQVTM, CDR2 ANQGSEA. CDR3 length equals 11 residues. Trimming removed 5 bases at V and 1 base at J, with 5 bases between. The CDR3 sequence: CSVSENTEAFF. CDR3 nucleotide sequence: TGCAGCGTTTCCGAGAACACTGAAGCTTTCTTT.

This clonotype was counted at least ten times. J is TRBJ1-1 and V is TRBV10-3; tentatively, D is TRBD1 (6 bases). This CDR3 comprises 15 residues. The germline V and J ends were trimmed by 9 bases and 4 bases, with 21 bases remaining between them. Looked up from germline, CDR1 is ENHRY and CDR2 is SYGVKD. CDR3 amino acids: CAIRRELTGATEAFF. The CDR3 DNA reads TGTGCCATTCGACGGGAGCTGACGGGGGCCACTGAAGCTTTCTTT.

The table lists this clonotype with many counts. CDR3 DNA: TGTGCCAGTAGTAGGCGTCAAGACAGGGGAAATGGCTACACCTTC. Its translation: CASSRRQDRGNGYTF. This chain connects TRBV19 to TRBJ1-2; 8 bases agree with TRBD1. V lost 4 bases to trimming and J lost 6 bases; unmatched junction nucleotides: 10. Germline V lookup: CDR1 LNHDA, CDR2 SQIVND (reference sequence). The CDR3 consists of 15 residues.

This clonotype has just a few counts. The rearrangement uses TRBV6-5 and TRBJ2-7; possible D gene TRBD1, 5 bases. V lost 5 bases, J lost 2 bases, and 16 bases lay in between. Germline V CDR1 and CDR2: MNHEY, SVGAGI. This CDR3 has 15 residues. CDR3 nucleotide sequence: TGTGCCAGCAGTAATTTCTTGGACAACCCCTACGAGCAGTACTTC. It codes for CASSNFLDNPYEQYF.

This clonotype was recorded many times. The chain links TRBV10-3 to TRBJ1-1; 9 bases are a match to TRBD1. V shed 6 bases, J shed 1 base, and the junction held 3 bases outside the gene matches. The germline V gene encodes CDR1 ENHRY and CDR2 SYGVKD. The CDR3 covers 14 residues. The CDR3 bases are TGTGCCATCAGCAAGGACAGGGGGAACACTGAAGCTTTCTTT. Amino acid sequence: CAISKDRGNTEAFF.

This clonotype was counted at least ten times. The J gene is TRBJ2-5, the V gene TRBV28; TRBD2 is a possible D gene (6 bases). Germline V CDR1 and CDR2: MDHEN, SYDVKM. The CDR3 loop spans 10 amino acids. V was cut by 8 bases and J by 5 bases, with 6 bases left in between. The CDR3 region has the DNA TGTGCCAGCGGGGGGGAGACCCAGTACTTC. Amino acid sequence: CASGGETQYF. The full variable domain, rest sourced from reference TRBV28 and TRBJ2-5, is DVKVTQSSRYLVKRTGEKVFLECVQDMDHENMFWYRQDPGLGLRLIYFSYDVKMKEKGDIPEGYSVSREKKERFSLILESASTNQTSMYLCASGGETQYFGPGTRLLVL.

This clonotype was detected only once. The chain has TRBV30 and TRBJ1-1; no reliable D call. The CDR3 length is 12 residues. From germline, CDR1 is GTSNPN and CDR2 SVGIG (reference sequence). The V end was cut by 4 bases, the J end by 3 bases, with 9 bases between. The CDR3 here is CAWNRQDTEAFF. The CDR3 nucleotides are TGTGCCTGGAACCGGCAGGACACTGAAGCTTTCTTT.

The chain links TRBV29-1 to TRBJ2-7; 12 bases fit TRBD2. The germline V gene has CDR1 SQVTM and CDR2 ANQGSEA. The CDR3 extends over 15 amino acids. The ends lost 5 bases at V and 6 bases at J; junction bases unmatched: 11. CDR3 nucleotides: TGCAGCGTTCGACGGCTTAAGGGACTAGCGGGCGAGCAGTACTTC. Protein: CSVRRLKGLAGEQYF.

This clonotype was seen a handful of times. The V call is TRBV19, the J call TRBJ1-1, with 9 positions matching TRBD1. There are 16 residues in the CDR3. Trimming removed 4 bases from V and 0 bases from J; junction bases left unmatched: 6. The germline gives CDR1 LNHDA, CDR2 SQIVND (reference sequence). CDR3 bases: TGTGCCAGTAGTAATCCCGGACAGGGGATGAACACTGAAGCTTTCTTT. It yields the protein CASSNPGQGMNTEAFF.

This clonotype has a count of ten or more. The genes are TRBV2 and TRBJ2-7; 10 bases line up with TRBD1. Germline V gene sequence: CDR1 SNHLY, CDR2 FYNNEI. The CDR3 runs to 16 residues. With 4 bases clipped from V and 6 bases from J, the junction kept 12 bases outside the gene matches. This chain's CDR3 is CASSGRRGQGSREQYF. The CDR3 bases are TGTGCCAGCAGTGGGCGCCGGGGACAGGGGTCCCGCGAGCAGTACTTC.

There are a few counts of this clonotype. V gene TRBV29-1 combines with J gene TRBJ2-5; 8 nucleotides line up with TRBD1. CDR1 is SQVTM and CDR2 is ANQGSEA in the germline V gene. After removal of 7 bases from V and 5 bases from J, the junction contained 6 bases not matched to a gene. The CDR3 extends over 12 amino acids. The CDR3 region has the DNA TGCAGCGCCGACAGGGGACGGGAGACCCAGTACTTC. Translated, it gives CSADRGRETQYF.

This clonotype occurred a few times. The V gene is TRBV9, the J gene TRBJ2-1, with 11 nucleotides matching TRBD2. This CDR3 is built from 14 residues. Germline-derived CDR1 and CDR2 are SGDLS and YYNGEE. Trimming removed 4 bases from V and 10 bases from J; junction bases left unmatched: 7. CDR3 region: CASSPFRTSGEQFF. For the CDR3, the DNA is TGTGCCAGCAGCCCATTCCGGACTAGCGGGGAGCAGTTCTTC.

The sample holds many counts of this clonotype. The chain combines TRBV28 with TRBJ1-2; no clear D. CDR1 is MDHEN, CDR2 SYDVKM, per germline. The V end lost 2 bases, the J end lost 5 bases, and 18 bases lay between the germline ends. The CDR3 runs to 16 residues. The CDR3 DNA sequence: TGTGCCAGCAGTTTAGACTCGAGCGCGTCCTTATATGGCTACACCTTC. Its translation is CASSLDSSASLYGYTF.

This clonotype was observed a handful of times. Written as DNA, the CDR3 is TGCAGTGCGCGCCTTGGGACATCTACCTACGAGCAGTACTTC. Translating it yields CSARLGTSTYEQYF. The chain combines TRBV20-1 with TRBJ2-7; maybe TRBD1 (6 bases). Germline assignment: CDR1 DFQATT and CDR2 SNEGSKA (reference sequence). CDR3 size: 14 residues. V lost 6 bases and J 2 bases, leaving 17 bases between the germline ends.

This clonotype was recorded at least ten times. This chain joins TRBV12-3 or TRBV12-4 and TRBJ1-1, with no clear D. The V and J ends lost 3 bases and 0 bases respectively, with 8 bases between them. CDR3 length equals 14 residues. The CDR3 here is CASSFTLLNTEAFF. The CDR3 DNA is TGTGCCAGCAGTTTTACATTGCTGAACACTGAAGCTTTCTTT.

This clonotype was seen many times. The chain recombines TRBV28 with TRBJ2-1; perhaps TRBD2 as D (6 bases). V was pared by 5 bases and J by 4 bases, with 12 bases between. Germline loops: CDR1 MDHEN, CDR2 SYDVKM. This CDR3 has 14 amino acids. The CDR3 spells CASSAGGPYNEQFF. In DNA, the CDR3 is TGTGCCAGCAGTGCCGGAGGGCCATACAATGAGCAGTTCTTC.

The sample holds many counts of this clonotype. The CDR3 DNA sequence: TGTGCCAGCAGCCACCCGTTGGACAATGAGCAGTTCTTC. Translating gives CASSHPLDNEQFF. The V and J genes are TRBV3-1 and TRBJ2-1, with D unclear. The germline CDR1 and CDR2 sequences are LGHDT and YNNKEL (reference sequence). V was cut by 3 bases and J by 5 bases, with 8 bases left in between. There are 13 residues in the CDR3.